A selection of T cell receptor beta chains follows, all from one sample in a study of radiotherapy plus CTLA-4 blockade in lung cancer. Here immunoSEQ multiplex PCR was the method, and the copy in TCRdb shows in-frame clones only, minus some. In the table there are tens of thousands of clones, 85% to 90% of which are singletons. Sequenced material: peripheral blood, taken from a patient treated with radiotherapy plus ipilimumab. The receptor set was obtained from a human donor with non-small cell lung cancer who had stable disease on radiotherapy plus ipilimumab. The CDR3 runs from the conserved cysteine through the conserved F or W. Fields, in order: J gene, V gene, D gene, clone size, CDR3 protein, CDR3 DNA. A D gene is named only where the DNA matches it firmly. Clone size is given for some rows only: seen once, a few or many times, or a class if the clone is expanded.

>TRBJ2-7|TRBV2|-|-
CASKLRPIYEQYF
TGTGCCAGCAAACTTCGTCCTATCTACGAGCAGTACTTC
>TRBJ2-3|TRBV10-2|-|-
CASIKIGGPEDTQYF
TGCGCCAGCATCAAGATAGGTGGGCCAGAAGATACGCAGTATTTT
>TRBJ2-7|TRBV5-1|TRBD1|-
CASSSGTGTHPYEQYF
TGCGCCAGCAGCTCCGGGACAGGGACTCATCCCTACGAGCAGTACTTC
>TRBJ1-1|TRBV25-1|-|-
CASSEGGNTEAFF
TGTGCCAGCAGTGAGGGCGGGAACACTGAAGCTTTCTTT
>TRBJ2-7|TRBV5-1|TRBD2|-
CASSLGLAGAYEQYF
TGCGCCAGCAGCTTGGGACTAGCGGGAGCCTACGAGCAGTACTTC
>TRBJ1-1|TRBV29-1|TRBD1|-
CSGSQGTSEAFF
TGCAGCGGCTCACAGGGGACGAGTGAAGCTTTCTTT
>TRBJ1-2|TRBV5-8|-|once
CASSLRGYPYGYTF
TGTGCCAGCAGCTTACGAGGTTACCCCTATGGCTACACCTTC
>TRBJ2-3|TRBV7-9|-|-
CASSPRHTDTQYF
TGTGCCAGCAGCCCTCGCCACACAGATACGCAGTATTTT
>TRBJ1-5|TRBV6-6|-|-
CASSRDGSSNQPQHF
TGTGCCAGCAGCCGGGACGGCAGTAGCAATCAGCCCCAGCATTTT
>TRBJ2-7|TRBV5-8|-|few
CASSLAIYEQYF
TGTGCCAGCAGCTTGGCCATCTACGAGCAGTACTTC
>TRBJ1-1|TRBV18|-|-
CASSPWGAGTEAFF
TGTGCCAGCTCACCATGGGGGGCAGGGACTGAAGCTTTCTTT
>TRBJ2-2|TRBV5-1|TRBD1|-
CASSLRNRGQVTGELFF
TGCGCCAGCAGCTTGCGAAACAGGGGGCAGGTCACCGGGGAGCTGTTTTTT
>TRBJ2-2|TRBV19|TRBD2|-
CASSLQREGTGELFF
TGTGCCAGTAGTCTCCAGCGGGAGGGAACCGGGGAGCTGTTTTTT
>TRBJ1-5|TRBV28|-|-
CASSPPGTRNQPQHF
TGTGCCAGCAGCCCACCCGGGACACGAAATCAGCCCCAGCATTTT
>TRBJ1-4|TRBV18|-|-
CASSYSGGNLNEKLFF
TGTGCCAGCTCGTACTCGGGGGGGAACCTTAATGAAAAACTGTTTTTT
>TRBJ1-1|TRBV6-4|-|once
CASRGPSWEAFF
TGTGCCAGCAGGGGGCCGAGTTGGGAAGCTTTCTTT
>TRBJ1-5|TRBV5-1|TRBD1|-
CASSLGGGGYDQPQHF
TGCGCCAGCAGCTTGGGAGGGGGCGGGTATGATCAGCCCCAGCATTTT
>TRBJ2-5|TRBV6-5|TRBD2|few
CASSPTSGRVETQYF
TGTGCCAGCAGTCCTACTAGCGGGAGGGTCGAGACCCAGTACTTC
>TRBJ2-1|TRBV27|-|few
CARGGLARYNEQFF
TGTGCCAGGGGGGGGCTAGCGAGGTACAATGAGCAGTTCTTC
>TRBJ2-2|TRBV9|-|-
CASSVIADFAGELFF
TGTGCCAGCAGCGTAATCGCCGATTTTGCCGGGGAGCTGTTTTTT
>TRBJ1-1|TRBV6-1|-|-
CASSAGLGSTEAFF
TGTGCCAGCAGCGCTGGGCTGGGTAGCACTGAAGCTTTCTTT
>TRBJ1-2|TRBV5-1|-|-
CASSLRGNYGYTF
TGCGCCAGCAGCTTGAGGGGTAACTATGGCTACACCTTC
>TRBJ1-4|TRBV5-5|-|-
CASSPIEKLFF
TGTGCCAGCAGCCCTATCGAAAAACTGTTTTTT
>TRBJ2-1|TRBV25-1|TRBD1|-
CASTPDRTGRGEQFF
TGTGCCAGCACCCCCGATAGGACAGGGCGCGGCGAGCAGTTCTTC
>TRBJ2-3|TRBV7-9|-|-
CASSPKGRQLNTQYF
TGTGCCAGCAGCCCAAAGGGACGACAGCTGAATACGCAGTATTTT
>TRBJ2-3|TRBV7-9|TRBD2|-
CASSLPRGGTDTQYF
TGTGCCAGCAGCTTACCCCGGGGGGGCACAGATACGCAGTATTTT
>TRBJ2-3|TRBV11-3|-|-
CASSSNRGGADTQYF
TGTGCCAGCAGCTCCAACAGGGGGGGAGCAGATACGCAGTATTTT
>TRBJ1-2|TRBV6-1|-|-
CASSPPAGGNGYTF
TGTGCCAGCAGCCCCCCCGCGGGAGGAAATGGCTACACCTTC
>TRBJ2-5|TRBV6-5|-|few
CASTESETQYF
TGTGCCAGCACGGAGTCAGAGACCCAGTACTTC
>TRBJ2-3|TRBV5-6|-|-
CASSLFLQSSTDTQYF
TGTGCCAGCAGCTTGTTTTTACAGTCTAGCACAGATACGCAGTATTTT